This T cell receptor beta chain comes out of a study of T-cell memory formation after mild COVID-19. Looking at the study overall: TCR clusters largely stayed donor specific. Whole-study results and caveats: In second-wave clones peaking day 37, SARS-CoV-2 specificity remained unconfirmed. Cross-reactive memory appears to have joined, as suggested by some responding clones showing up in pre-infection memory. Whereas later expanders leaned CD4+, clones contracting day 15 to 85 showed a balanced CD4/CD8 makeup.

MiXCR, applied by TCRdb to the 5' RACE reads, yields one record per CDR3 protein. The repertoire has a few hundred thousand distinct CDR3 sequences, more than 25% of them found once; the top ten carry 11%. V shed 4 bases and J 7 bases; nucleotides not matched to a gene: 11. This CDR3 is built from 15 residues. Germline CDR1 reads SQVTM; CDR2 reads ANQGSEA. Concerning this clonotype itself: Its antigen is undetermined.

The TCR sequence derives from an adult woman who had mild COVID-19 (a few samples of this study predate the infection). Cell type and time point are not known. Sequencing was performed on PBMCs or a T cell subset sorted from them (not recorded which). This chain joins TRBV29-1 and TRBJ2-1, with TRBD2 matching over 9 bases. The DNA of the CDR3 is TGCAGCGTTGTCGGTGGTAGCGGGAGTGTGAATGAGCAGTTCTTC. This codes for CSVVGGSGSVNEQFF.